The clone carrying this TCR beta chain was recorded a few times. Some clones are missing from TCRdb's copy, which holds only in-frame ones; the method was immunoSEQ multiplex PCR. This table holds almost 750,000 clones, 72% found once. These data come from a study of shared clonotypes between healthy human individuals. Germline loops: CDR1 WSHSY, CDR2 SAAADI. This CDR3 contains 15 residues. V shed 6 bases and J 7 bases; nucleotides not matched to a gene: 9. Sequencing was done on a sample of memory CD4+ T cells sorted from blood. Sample subset: CD45RA-negative fraction. V usage is TRBV10-2 and J usage is TRBJ2-7; 13 positions match TRBD2. This receptor was obtained from a woman in her 30s in good health. As DNA, the CDR3 is TGCGCCAGCAGAAACGGACTAGCGGGAGTGTATGAGCAGTACTTC. Its protein is CASRNGLAGVYEQYF.